This T cell receptor (beta chain) is drawn from a study of Ad26.COV2.S vaccination and SARS-CoV-2 variants. About the research overall: Once or twice, 56 days apart, Ad26.COV2.S was delivered intramuscularly.

The sample's treatment: roughly 18 received Ad26.COV2.S at low or high dose, single or two shots; 5 received placebo; per-sample allocation not given. At day 63 after the first vaccine or placebo injection, samples were drawn. Sequenced by immunoSEQ multiplex PCR; TCRdb stores in-frame clones only, minus some. Of about 350,000 clones in the sample, around 90% were seen once. This CDR3 comprises 13 residues. Trimming removed 10 bases from V and 3 bases from J, with 15 bases in between. Per the germline V gene, CDR1 is LGHDT and CDR2 is YNNKEL (reference sequence). This rearrangement joins TRBV3-1 (or the pseudogene TRBV3-2) to TRBJ1-2; weak D call: TRBD1 (6 bases). The material was peripheral blood, obtained in a trial of Ad26.COV2.S vaccine versus placebo. The source of this sequence is a person between 18 and 65 years old who received the Ad26.COV2.S COVID-19 vaccine or a placebo. CDR3 in amino acids: CATQRGGDYGYTF. In DNA, the CDR3 is TGTGCCACCCAAAGGGGGGGCGACTATGGCTACACCTTC.